The clone carrying this TCR beta chain was seen ten or more times. This entry belongs to a study of OX40 agonist ivuxolimab in advanced cancers. In the study overall: Subjects had a mean age of approximately 60 years, with a range of 23 to 79; more than 75% were male. Eligibility admitted prior anti-PD-1, anti-PD-L1 or anti-CTLA-4 therapy; about 40% had some. Three dose-escalation patients had partial responses: one with hepatocellular carcinoma and two with cutaneous melanoma.

CDR1 SGHDN and CDR2 FVKESK come from the germline V gene. Trimming left V 3 bases short and J 4 bases short, with 15 bases between. The CDR3 extends over 15 amino acids. Using immunoSEQ multiplex PCR, the repertoire was profiled, and TCRdb retains in-frame clones only, with some absent. The sample contains about 70,000 clones, roughly 80% of which appear only once. Source: CD4+ or CD8+ T cells sorted from blood, taken in a trial of the OX40 agonist ivuxolimab. The sequence derives from an adult with an advanced solid tumor such as melanoma, head and neck, liver or kidney cancer. This chain connects TRBV14 to TRBJ1-1, with D maybe TRBD1 (5 bases). The CDR3 DNA follows: TGTGCCAGCAGCCACACCTGGCGGGGGGGCACTGAAGCTTTCTTT. This translates into CASSHTWRGGTEAFF.